A single sample gave rise to the 9 T cell receptor beta chains below, sequenced in a study of blood T cells in healthy people across ages. The use of a sample-barcoded 5' primer and a J-beta primer mix characterized a second PCR of roughly 6 to 11 cycles. TCRdb fed the 5' RACE reads into MiXCR, producing one record per CDR3 protein. Altogether about a million distinct CDR3 sequences are present, around 54% being singletons, with the ten largest covering roughly a fifth. Sequencing input: blood. Receptor source: a woman aged 60-75 years in good health.

This clonotype was seen a few times. V and J are TRBV6-5 and TRBJ2-3; TRBD2 agrees at 7 bases. Trimming at V came to 2 bases and at J to 1 base, leaving 0 bases not matched to a gene. Germline CDR1 MNHEY, CDR2 SVGAGI. CDR3 length: 14 residues. The CDR3 DNA follows: TGTGCCAGCAGTTACGGGGGGGGCACAGATACGCAGTATTTT. Its translation: CASSYGGGTDTQYF.

This clonotype has a handful of counts. This may be a read error: a much more frequent sequence differs by one nucleotide. The chain is built from TRBV20-1 and TRBJ2-1; 10 nucleotides agree with TRBD2. The DNA end is a closer match to TRBJ2-7, so the J assignment may be wrong. This CDR3 spans 15 amino acids. Germline V gene sequence: CDR1 DFQATT, CDR2 SNEGSKA (reference sequence). This chain's CDR3 is CSAAGGLAIYNEQYF. CDR3 nucleotides: TGCAGTGCGGCGGGGGGACTAGCGATCTACAATGAGCAGTACTTC.

The chain combines TRBV6-2 or TRBV6-3 with TRBJ1-2; no clear D gene. The CDR3 covers 12 residues. Germline CDR1 is MNHEY and CDR2 is SVGEGT. Trimming took 0 bases from V and 6 from J, leaving 5 bases between them. This CDR3 reads CASSYSMDGYTF. DNA for the CDR3: TGTGCCAGCAGTTACTCGATGGATGGCTACACCTTC.

This chain connects TRBV4-2 to TRBJ2-7; 9 bases line up with TRBD1. Germline V lookup: CDR1 LGHNA, CDR2 YNFKEQ. CDR3 length: 15 amino acids. Unmatched junction bases numbered 7, after V lost 4 bases and J lost 3 bases. The CDR3, as DNA: TGTGCCAGCAGCCTCAAGGGGACAGGGAACTACGAGCAGTACTTC. This codes for CASSLKGTGNYEQYF.

This clonotype was counted between two and nine times. The chain has TRBV10-3 and TRBJ2-1; a possible D gene is TRBD1 (6 bases). The germline V gene has CDR1 ENHRY and CDR2 SYGVKD. The CDR3 sequence is 17 residues long. V shed 8 bases and J shed 8 bases, with 28 bases lying between them. The CDR3 bases are TGTGCCATCGGGCGAAACAGGGTACGAGGACAAACCCATGAGCAGTTCTTC. This sequence encodes CAIGRNRVRGQTHEQFF.

The CDR3 bases are TGCGCCAGCAGCTTGGGTAGCGGGAGTGGGCATGAGCAGTTCTTC. Amino acid sequence: CASSLGSGSGHEQFF. The chain links TRBV5-1 to TRBJ2-1, with 9 bases fitting TRBD2. Germline CDR1 is SGHRS and CDR2 is YFSETQ. This CDR3 spans 15 amino acids. Losses at the gene ends were 0 bases for V and 8 bases for J; bases not matched to a gene: 6.

A few counts support this clonotype. The V and J genes are TRBV6-5 and TRBJ1-4; D not certain. Germline CDR1 is MNHEY and CDR2 is SVGAGI. V was clipped by 3 bases and J by 10 bases, with 6 bases between them. The CDR3 spans 11 residues. The CDR3 DNA sequence: TGTGCCAGCAGTTATGCCGGAAAACTGTTTTTT. It translates to CASSYAGKLFF.

This sequence joins TRBV6-2 or TRBV6-3 and TRBJ2-7; D uncertain. CDR1 MNHEY and CDR2 SVGEGT come from the germline V gene. There are 12 residues in the CDR3. Trimming took off 5 bases at V and 4 bases at J, with 9 bases between the two ends. In nucleotides, the CDR3 is TGTGCCAGCAGTGACAACTTATACGAGCAGTACTTC. Amino acid sequence: CASSDNLYEQYF.

This chain links TRBV7-8 with TRBJ2-7, with a tentative D call TRBD1 (5 bases). The J call may not be correct, given that the DNA end is closer to TRBJ2-5. CDR3 length: 18 residues. Germline V gene sequence: CDR1 SGHVS, CDR2 FQNEAQ. The CDR3, as DNA: TGTGCCAGCAGCAGGCCGCCCTCCGTAGGGGTAATAGGGGAGACCCAGTACTTC. This translates into CASSRPPSVGVIGETQYF.